The 31 T cell receptor beta chains below were found in one sample sequenced in a study of T cell responses to AZD1222 COVID-19 vaccine. Using immunoSEQ multiplex PCR, the repertoire was profiled, and TCRdb retains in-frame clones only, with some absent. The table records 150,000 to 200,000 clones, roughly 88% of them present only once. Sequenced material: peripheral blood, taken on day 0 of AZD1222 vaccination. These receptors originate from an adult in good health.

The gene calls are TRBV28 and TRBJ1-4; 9 bases align to TRBD1. J was trimmed by 5 bases and V by 4 bases; bases with no gene match: 8. Per the germline V gene, CDR1 is MDHEN and CDR2 is SYDVKM. The CDR3 contains 16 residues. DNA for the CDR3: TGTGCCAGCAGTTGGGATCCCGGGACAGGGAATGAAAAACTGTTTTTT. Translated, it gives CASSWDPGTGNEKLFF.

J is TRBJ2-2 and V is TRBV12-5; TRBD1 agrees at 11 bases. Losses at the gene ends were 3 bases for V and 10 bases for J; bases not matched to a gene: 4. The length of the CDR3 is 14 residues. Germline lookup yields CDR1 LGHNT and CDR2 FRNRAP. CDR3 region: CASGFGQGAEELFF. CDR3 coding DNA: TGTGCTAGTGGTTTCGGACAGGGGGCTGAGGAGCTGTTTTTT.

In this sample, this clone turned up a few times. The chain has TRBV6-6 and TRBJ1-5, with D tentatively TRBD1 (6 bases). Germline V gene lookup returns CDR1 MNHNY and CDR2 SVGAGI (reference sequence). This CDR3 has 15 amino acids. The V end was cut by 3 bases, the J end by 2 bases, with 11 bases between. The CDR3 sequence: CASSYSGEGNQPQHF. The CDR3 nucleotides are TGTGCCAGCAGTTATTCAGGGGAGGGCAATCAGCCCCAGCATTTT.

Note on this clone: The sample contains more than one DNA sequence encoding this CDR3. The chain combines TRBV6-2 or TRBV6-3 with TRBJ2-7; 9 nucleotides agree with TRBD2. In germline, CDR1 is MNHEY, CDR2 SVGEGT. Trimming took 4 bases from V and 3 from J; bases not matched to a gene: 4. The CDR3 contains 14 residues. CDR3 loop: CASSWRGGNYEQYF. The CDR3 DNA follows: TGTGCCAGCAGTTGGCGGGGGGGAAACTACGAGCAGTACTTC.

The CDR3 protein is CASRSVWDGEDLAKNIQYF. In DNA, the CDR3 is TGTGCCAGCAGATCCGTCTGGGACGGGGAAGATCTAGCCAAAAACATTCAGTACTTC. This chain joins TRBV7-2 and TRBJ2-4; D could derive from TRBD1 or TRBD2 (5 bases each). The germline V gene encodes CDR1 SGHTA and CDR2 FQGNSA. V was cut by 6 bases and J by 0 bases, with 24 bases left in between. The CDR3 extends over 19 amino acids.

This clone has only one observation. CDR3 nucleotide sequence: TGTGCCAGCAGTAGAACTAGCGGGAGTTGGTACGAGCAGTACTTC. Protein sequence: CASSRTSGSWYEQYF. The chain has TRBV27 and TRBJ2-7; 11 nucleotides line up with TRBD2. The CDR3 runs to 15 residues. V lost 5 bases, J lost 4 bases, and 7 bases stayed unmatched. Germline CDR1 is MNHEY and CDR2 is SMNVEV (reference sequence).

CDR3 DNA sequence: TGTGCCAGCAGTTTAGAGCAAGGGGGGCCCTACGAGCAGTACTTC. Protein sequence: CASSLEQGGPYEQYF. V is TRBV28 and J is TRBJ2-7, with D tentatively TRBD1 or TRBD2 (6 bases each). CDR3 length: 15 residues. CDR1 and CDR2 from the germline V gene are MDHEN and SYDVKM. Trimming removed 2 bases from V and 2 bases from J, with 13 bases in between.

The rearrangement joins TRBV29-1 to TRBJ2-7; maybe TRBD1 (5 bases). Germline values: CDR1 SQVTM, CDR2 ANQGSEA. This CDR3 has 13 amino acids. V lost 3 bases and J 3 bases, leaving 12 bases between the germline ends. This CDR3 reads CSVDSGIGYEQYF. The CDR3 bases are TGCAGCGTTGATTCAGGGATCGGCTACGAGCAGTACTTC.

This clone was observed a single time. Because the CDR3's place on the DNA is in doubt, the DNA is left out and the CDR3 is given as listed by TCRdb. CDR3 sequence reads: CASILGPRLRGTEAFF. The genes are TRBV28 and TRBJ1-1; whether TRBD1, the table's D call, matches the DNA was not checked. Germline lookup yields CDR1 MDHEN and CDR2 SYDVKM. The CDR3 is 16 amino acids in total, end residues counted.

The J gene is TRBJ1-4, the V gene TRBV24-1, with 7 bases fitting TRBD1. The V and J ends lost 9 bases and 10 bases, in that order; junction bases with no gene match: 10. The CDR3 loop spans 13 amino acids. Looked up from germline, CDR1 is KGHDR and CDR2 is SFDVKD. The CDR3 sequence: CATQDRQGAKLFF. For the CDR3, the DNA is TGTGCCACCCAAGATAGACAGGGCGCAAAACTGTTTTTT.

This sequence joins TRBV4-3 and TRBJ2-3, with D tentatively TRBD2 (6 bases). V was clipped by 2 bases and J by 0 bases, with 9 bases between them. From germline, CDR1 is LGHNA and CDR2 YSLEER. This CDR3 comprises 15 residues. CDR3 nucleotides: TGCGCCAGCAGCCAAATGGGGAGGAGCACAGATACGCAGTATTTT. It encodes CASSQMGRSTDTQYF.

In this sample, this clone turned up once. The rearrangement joins TRBV27 to TRBJ2-2; 7 bases map to TRBD2. The germline V gene has CDR1 MNHEY and CDR2 SMNVEV (reference sequence). J gave up 5 bases and V 5 bases, and 11 bases lay outside the gene matches. The CDR3 consists of 16 residues. The CDR3 protein is CASSAPSGGGTGELFF. The CDR3 bases are TGTGCCAGCAGTGCCCCTAGCGGTGGGGGTACCGGGGAGCTGTTTTTT.

The V call is TRBV4-3, the J call TRBJ2-7; 7 bases agree with TRBD1. Germline values: CDR1 LGHNA, CDR2 YSLEER. This CDR3 has 14 residues. The trim removed 3 bases at V and 5 bases at J, leaving 7 bases unmatched. CDR3 residues: CASSHTTGTHEQYF. The CDR3 region has the DNA TGCGCCAGCAGCCATACGACAGGGACCCACGAGCAGTACTTC.

The rearrangement links TRBV28 to TRBJ2-1; either TRBD1 or TRBD2 may fit D (5 bases each). Trimming shortened V by 4 bases and J by 9 bases, and 16 bases separated the two germline ends. Germline CDR1 reads MDHEN; CDR2 reads SYDVKM. The length of the CDR3 is 14 residues. This CDR3 is CASSSPGAIGEQFF. CDR3 sequence (DNA): TGTGCCAGCAGTTCGCCCGGGGCAATTGGTGAGCAGTTCTTC. The full variable domain, rest sourced from reference TRBV28 and TRBJ2-1, is DVKVTQSSRYLVKRTGEKVFLECVQDMDHENMFWYRQDPGLGLRLIYFSYDVKMKEKGDIPEGYSVSREKKERFSLILESASTNQTSMYLCASSSPGAIGEQFFGPGTRLTVL.

The genes are TRBV21-1 and TRBJ2-7; TRBD1 is the table's D call, not checked against the DNA. TRBV21-1 is recorded as a pseudogene. The CDR3 loop spans 17 amino acids. The CDR3 DNA reads as TGTGCCAGCAGCAAAGGAAACGAGGGACAGCCCACCTACGAGCAGTACTTC. Encoded protein: CASSKGNEGQPTYEQYF.

The chain uses TRBV24-1 and TRBJ2-2, with D tentatively TRBD1 (5 bases). CDR3 length: 15 residues. Germline-derived CDR1 and CDR2 are KGHDR and SFDVKD. V was clipped by 2 bases and J by 4 bases, with 10 bases between them. The CDR3 sequence: CATSDSQGSTGELFF. The CDR3 nucleotides read TGTGCCACCAGTGATTCGCAGGGAAGCACCGGGGAGCTGTTTTTT.

This chain joins TRBV10-3 and TRBJ2-1; no firm D call. Looked up from germline, CDR1 is ENHRY and CDR2 is SYGVKD. The CDR3 length is 10 residues. Trimming stripped 10 bases from V and 3 bases from J, with 4 bases between. The DNA for the CDR3 is TGTGCCACCTTCTACAATGAGCAGTTCTTC. Encoded protein: CATFYNEQFF.

With respect to this clone: A read error may account for a junction end that differs from germline. The V gene is TRBV19, the J gene TRBJ1-2; D possibly corresponds to TRBD1 (5 bases). The length of the CDR3 is 14 residues. CDR1 and CDR2 from the germline V gene are LNHDA and SQIVND (reference sequence). The CDR3 region is CASSSTLGALLTAF. CDR3 in DNA: TGTGCCAGTAGTTCAACGTTAGGGGCCCTTCTCACCGCCTTC.

CDR3 nucleotide sequence: TGTGCCAGCAGTTCGTCAAGGGGAGGGGTCTCTGGGGCCAACGTCCTGACTTTC. Encoded protein: CASSSSRGGVSGANVLTF. This chain links TRBV6-2 or TRBV6-3 with TRBJ2-6, with 7 bases aligning to TRBD2. CDR3 size: 18 residues. Trimming cost V 4 bases and J 0 bases; bases outside gene matches: 9. Per the germline V gene, CDR1 is MNHEY and CDR2 is SVGEGT.

This clone came up once. The chain uses TRBV5-7 and TRBJ1-2, with D possibly matching TRBD1 (6 bases). TRBV5-7 is treated as an ORF (open reading frame) with a function not yet certain. The CDR3 is 11 residues long. V shed 3 bases and J shed 12 bases, with 12 bases lying between them. CDR3 sequence: CASSWSGTHTF. For the CDR3, the DNA is TGTGCCAGCAGCTGGTCCGGGACACACACCTTC.

This chain uses TRBV27 with TRBJ2-2, with TRBD2 matching 13 bases. The CDR3 loop spans 17 amino acids. The trim removed 2 bases at V and 7 bases at J, leaving 7 bases unmatched. Germline V CDR1 and CDR2: MNHEY, SMNVEV (reference sequence). The CDR3 DNA reads TGTGCCAGCAGTTTACGCGGACTAGCGGGAGCGGGCGGGGAGCTGTTTTTT. It is translated as CASSLRGLAGAGGELFF.

The chain recombines TRBV28 with TRBJ2-1; unclear D gene. Trimming shortened V by 6 bases and J by 3 bases, and 18 bases separated the two germline ends. CDR1 and CDR2 (germline): MDHEN, SYDVKM. The CDR3 extends over 16 amino acids. The CDR3 sequence: CASSSSSRQLYNEQFF. As DNA, the CDR3 is TGTGCCAGCAGCTCTTCTTCGCGGCAGCTCTACAATGAGCAGTTCTTC. The variable domain in full, with the rest retrieved from reference TRBV28 and TRBJ2-1, is DVKVTQSSRYLVKRTGEKVFLECVQDMDHENMFWYRQDPGLGLRLIYFSYDVKMKEKGDIPEGYSVSREKKERFSLILESASTNQTSMYLCASSSSSRQLYNEQFFGPGTRLTVL.

About this clone: The same CDR3 can be traced to other DNA sequences in this sample. The chain employs TRBV3-1 (or the pseudogene TRBV3-2) and TRBJ2-2; a weak D match, TRBD2 (7 bases). The CDR3 length is 15 residues. The germline gives CDR1 LGHDT, CDR2 YNNKEL (reference sequence). The V gene lost 2 bases and the J gene lost 4 bases, with 11 bases spanning the gap. In DNA form, the CDR3 reads TGTGCCAGCAGCCAACGGGGGGCGGGCACCGGGGAGCTGTTTTTT. Translated: CASSQRGAGTGELFF.

The chain carries TRBV19 and TRBJ2-5; D call uncertain. CDR1 and CDR2 from the germline V gene are LNHDA and SQIVND (reference sequence). CDR3 length equals 13 residues. Trimming took 1 base from V and 5 from J, leaving 8 bases between them. CDR3 amino acids: CASSIANVETQYF. The CDR3 DNA reads TGTGCCAGTAGTATAGCCAATGTGGAGACCCAGTACTTC.

This rearrangement joins TRBV9 to TRBJ2-7; 9 nucleotides line up with TRBD2. The V and J ends lost 0 bases and 2 bases, in that order; junction bases with no gene match: 9. CDR3 length: 17 amino acids. CDR1 SGDLS and CDR2 YYNGEE come from the germline V gene. CDR3 sequence: CASSVEEGLAGTYEQYF. CDR3 DNA: TGTGCCAGCAGCGTAGAGGAGGGTCTAGCGGGAACCTACGAGCAGTACTTC.

With regard to this clone: The junction departs from the called germline gene at one end, perhaps through a read error. The V gene is TRBV4-3, the J gene TRBJ2-7; D is perhaps TRBD1 or TRBD2 (5 bases each). The CDR3 is made up of 14 amino acids. Germline CDR1 and CDR2: LGHNA and YSLEER. In DNA form, the CDR3 reads TGCGCCAGCAGCCAAGGGGGACCGAACTACGAGCAGCACTTC. Protein sequence: CASSQGGPNYEQHF.

This clone has only one observation. The chain recombines TRBV7-8 with TRBJ1-5; 9 nucleotides match TRBD1. The V and J ends lost 1 base and 3 bases, in that order; junction bases with no gene match: 7. The germline CDR1 and CDR2 sequences are SGHVS and FQNEAQ. The CDR3 extends over 17 amino acids. The CDR3 region is CASSLVGGTGINQPQHF. The CDR3, as DNA: TGTGCCAGCAGCTTAGTCGGGGGGACAGGGATCAATCAGCCCCAGCATTTT.

The chain uses TRBV27 and TRBJ2-1; D is possibly TRBD2 (6 bases). The CDR3 contains 17 residues. V was cut by 5 bases and J by 2 bases, with 19 bases left in between. Looked up from germline, CDR1 is MNHEY and CDR2 is SMNVEV (reference sequence). The CDR3 region is CASSPLRGLSAYNEQFF. CDR3 in DNA: TGTGCCAGCAGTCCTCTAAGGGGACTGAGTGCCTACAATGAGCAGTTCTTC.

J is TRBJ2-3 and V is TRBV18; 7 bases line up with TRBD1. The J segment lost 3 bases and the V segment lost 4 bases, leaving 7 bases of the junction unmatched. Germline V lookup: CDR1 KGHSH, CDR2 LQKENI. This CDR3 has 15 amino acids. The CDR3 bases are TGTGCCAGCTCACTCCGACAGGGTTTAACAGATACGCAGTATTTT. Its translation: CASSLRQGLTDTQYF. The complete variable domain, with remaining parts taken from reference TRBV18 and TRBJ2-3, reads NAGVMQNPRHLVRRRGQEARLRCSPMKGHSHVYWYRQLPEEGLKFMVYLQKENIIDESGMPKERFSAEFPKEGPSILRIQQVVRGDSAAYFCASSLRQGLTDTQYFGPGTRLTVL.

V gene TRBV7-2 combines with J gene TRBJ1-6, with D perhaps matching TRBD1 (5 bases). V lost 4 bases and J 7 bases, leaving 14 bases between the germline ends. Germline V gives CDR1 SGHTA, CDR2 FQGNSA. The CDR3 contains 15 residues. The CDR3 DNA is TGTGCCAGCAGCTCGGCCGGGACGGTAAATTCACCCCTCCACTTT. This translates into CASSSAGTVNSPLHF.

The chain carries TRBV5-8 and TRBJ2-7; D is undetermined. V was cut by 1 base and J by 1 base, with 12 bases left in between. Per the germline V gene, CDR1 is SGHTS and CDR2 is YDEGEE. The CDR3 is 15 amino acids. The CDR3 sequence is CASSLPGTLSYEQYF. The CDR3 DNA reads as TGTGCCAGCAGCTTGCCGGGCACCCTATCCTACGAGCAGTACTTC.